This T cell receptor (beta chain) derives from a study of blood T cell repertoires in COVID-19. For the study at large: Samples representing acute and convalescent COVID-19 were sourced from the United States, Italy and Spain.

Authors' methods: Nucleated cell number was recorded as an estimate derived from reference gene primer amplification. Method: immunoSEQ multiplex PCR; TCRdb's copy keeps in-frame clones and lacks some. Clonal size and the V and J genes are those of that table, whereas D and trimming came from the DNA. The sample has approximately 180,000 clones, approximately 92% seen once. V lost 2 bases, J lost 4 bases, and 10 bases lay in between. The CDR3 contains 14 residues. Germline values: CDR1 LNHDA, CDR2 SQIVND (reference sequence). This chain links TRBV19 with TRBJ2-3, with a tentative D call TRBD1 (5 bases). The material sequenced was peripheral blood. The origin of this receptor is a middle-aged man with acute or convalescent COVID-19. DNA of the CDR3: TGTGCCAGTAGTATACGACAGACCCCAGATACGCAGTATTTT. It is translated as CASSIRQTPDTQYF. Looking up the rest from reference TRBV19 and TRBJ2-3 gives the full variable domain: DGGITQSPKYLFRKEGQNVTLSCEQNLNHDAMYWYRQDPGQGLRLIYYSQIVNDFQKGDIAEGYSVSREKKESFPLTVTSAQKNPTAFYLCASSIRQTPDTQYFGPGTRLTVL.